This entry concerns a single TCR beta chain. Its specificity is unknown. Method: immunoSEQ multiplex PCR; TCRdb's copy keeps in-frame clones and lacks some. The data show approximately 15,000 clones, with around 34% seen just once and just under 40% held by the top ten. The data were obtained in a study of neoadjuvant anti-PD-1 for oral cavity cancer. Study at large: Before surgery, most patients got three to four biweekly 3 mg/kg nivolumab doses.

Regarding time point: after neoadjuvant nivolumab, at surgical resection. Stage II-IVA oral cavity squamous cell carcinoma was new and untreated by systemic or radiation therapy. The CDR3 extends over 13 amino acids. Looked up from germline, CDR1 is MGHDK and CDR2 is SYGVNS. The V end lost 10 bases, the J end lost 0 bases, and 13 bases lay between the germline ends. Study-wide results and limits: Post-treatment tumors with larger preexisting clones showed more shrinkage. Pretreatment Treg/Th17 ratio correlated inversely with post-treatment tumor clonality.

J is TRBJ2-7 and V is TRBV25-1, with D possibly TRBD2 on 7 matching bases. This receptor was identified in a person aged 35-80 years with oral cavity squamous cell carcinoma. This specimen was tumor tissue, taken after nivolumab (anti-PD-1) treatment. CDR3 region: CATQRDNSYEQYF. Written as DNA, the CDR3 is TGTGCCACCCAGCGGGACAACTCCTACGAGCAGTACTTC.